These T cell receptor beta chains were read from a single sample in a study of shared clonotypes between healthy human individuals. Sequencing used immunoSEQ multiplex PCR; TCRdb keeps in-frame clones, though not all of them. The table shows more than 2 million clones, with about 95% occurring only once. Input material: naive CD8+ T cells sorted from blood. The receptor source for this set is a man between 18 and 29 years old in good health. The CDR3 runs from the conserved cysteine through the conserved F or W. A D gene is named only where the DNA matches it firmly. Size tells how often a clone was seen (once, few, many) or the class of an expanded clone, and some rows leave it out.

>TRBV6-6|TRBD1|TRBJ2-5|NA
TGTGCCAGCAGTGCTGGGGACAGCTTTGGAGAGACCCAGTACTTC
CASSAGDSFGETQYF
>TRBV30|NA|TRBJ1-1|NA
TGTGCCTGGAGTGTACGCGAGGAGAGCAACACTGAAGCTTTCTTT
CAWSVREESNTEAFF
>TRBV7-9|TRBD2|TRBJ2-5|NA
TGTGCCAGCAGCTTAGTGGGACTAGCGGGCGAGACCCAGTACTTC
CASSLVGLAGETQYF
>TRBV7-9|TRBD1|TRBJ2-5|NA
TGTGCCAGCAGCCCCCGGGACAGGGGGCGAGAGACCCAGTACTTC
CASSPRDRGRETQYF
>TRBV6-1|TRBD1|TRBJ2-3|NA
TGTGCCAGCAGTGAATATACCGGGACAGGGGCCCGAACAGATACGCAGTATTTT
CASSEYTGTGARTDTQYF
>TRBV27|NA|TRBJ1-5|NA
TGTGCCAGCAGTTTGGGGCCGATTAATCAGCCCCAGCATTTT
CASSLGPINQPQHF
>TRBV5-4|NA|TRBJ1-4|NA
TGTGCCAGCAGCTTGGAAGGGGGAAAACTGTTTTTT
CASSLEGGKLFF
>TRBV5-3|TRBD1|TRBJ1-2|NA
TGTGCCAGAAGCATCCGGACAGGTGGAAGTGGCTACACCTTC
CARSIRTGGSGYTF
>TRBV6-6|NA|TRBJ2-3|NA
TGTGCCAGCAGTTCGGACCTAGGGAGCACAGATACGCAGTATTTT
CASSSDLGSTDTQYF
>TRBV29-1|NA|TRBJ2-2|NA
TGCAGCGTCGTGGAGTCCGGGGAGCTGTTTTTT
CSVVESGELFF
>TRBV7-2|NA|TRBJ1-1|once
TGTGCCAGCAGCCCCTACGATCAGGTCTTCGGAGCTTTCTTT
CASSPYDQVFGAFF
>TRBV4-3|NA|TRBJ2-1|NA
TGCGCCAGCAGCCAAGTGGTGGGGCCAACGGAATACAATGAGCAGTTCTTC
CASSQVVGPTEYNEQFF
>TRBV5-6|NA|TRBJ1-1|NA
TGTGCCAGCAGCTTGGGGTTTCCTTCTGAAGCTTTCTTT
CASSLGFPSEAFF
>TRBV27|NA|TRBJ2-6|once
TGTGCCAGCAGCACTAGATTACCGGAGTCTGGGGCCAACGTCCTGACTTTC
CASSTRLPESGANVLTF
>TRBV18|NA|TRBJ2-7|NA
TGTGCCAGCTCGATCGATCCAGCCCAGCGGGCGAACGAGCAGTACTTC
CASSIDPAQRANEQYF
>TRBV4-1|TRBD1|TRBJ2-2|NA
TGCGCCAGCAGCCTAGGACAGGGGGGGACCGGGGAGCTGTTTTTT
CASSLGQGGTGELFF
>TRBV18|NA|TRBJ2-4|NA
TGTGCCAGCTCACCATTGGAAGGCGGAAACATTCAGTACTTC
CASSPLEGGNIQYF
>TRBV9|NA|TRBJ2-2|once
TGTGCCAGCAGCGTAGGCACACCGAACACCGGGGAGCTGTTTTTT
CASSVGTPNTGELFF
>TRBV9|TRBD2|TRBJ2-3|once
TGTGCCAGCAGCGGGCTAGCGGGGGGTATCCACCCAGATACGCAGTATTTT
CASSGLAGGIHPDTQYF
>TRBV6-4|NA|TRBJ1-3|NA
TGTGCCAGCAGTGACTCGAGGTCTGGACAGAGTTACTCTGGAAACACCATATATTTT
CASSDSRSGQSYSGNTIYF
>TRBV11-1|NA|TRBJ2-7|NA
TGTGCCAGCAGCGACATAGGGGGGGCCGGTTACGAGCAGTACTTC
CASSDIGGAGYEQYF
>TRBV19|NA|TRBJ2-7|once
TGTGCCAGTAGTATAGCGGGAGCCCTCTACGAGCAGTACTTC
CASSIAGALYEQYF
>TRBV2|NA|TRBJ1-1|NA
TGTGCCAGCTATGCGAACACTGAAGCTTTCTTT
CASYANTEAFF
>TRBV28|NA|TRBJ2-2|NA
TGTGCCAGCAGTTACAGGGCGGCGGGGGAGCTGTTTTTT
CASSYRAAGELFF
>TRBV7-9|TRBD1|TRBJ2-7|NA
TGTGCCACCGGTGGACAGGATAATTACGAGCAGTACTTC
CATGGQDNYEQYF
>TRBV28|TRBD1|TRBJ2-1|once
TGTGCCAGCAGTCCAACCTTTAGACAGGGGGCGCGAGACAATGAGCAGTTCTTC
CASSPTFRQGARDNEQFF
>TRBV11-3|NA|TRBJ2-1|NA
TGTGCCAGCAGCTTTCGTAAGTCAGGGTACGACAATGAGCAGTTCTTC
CASSFRKSGYDNEQFF
>TRBV28|TRBD1|TRBJ2-3|NA
TGTGCCAGCAGTTTAAGTCCCGGACAGGACGGATCAGATACGCAGTATTTT
CASSLSPGQDGSDTQYF
>TRBV4-2|TRBD2|TRBJ2-3|once
TGTGCCAGCAGCCAAGGTAGCGGGAGCACAGATACGCAGTATTTT
CASSQGSGSTDTQYF
>TRBV7-9|TRBD2|TRBJ2-3|NA
TGTGCCAGCAGCCCGTGGGAGGGTGGGCCAGATACGCAGTATTTT
CASSPWEGGPDTQYF
>TRBV14|NA|TRBJ2-1|few
TGTGCCAGCAGCCTCAGGGGGGCTGAGCAGTTCTTC
CASSLRGAEQFF
>TRBV14|NA|TRBJ1-4|NA
TGTGCCAGCAGCCAAATGGCAGGCCTTGCAACTAATGAAAAACTGTTTTTT
CASSQMAGLATNEKLFF
>TRBV4-1|TRBD2|TRBJ2-7|NA
TGCGCCAGCAGCCACGATACAAAGGGCGGGAGGGCCCTGTACTTC
CASSHDTKGGRALYF
>TRBV25-1|NA|TRBJ2-7|NA
TGTGCCAGCAGTGAAATCCGGTTTGGGGCACCGATCTCCTACGAGCAGTACTTC
CASSEIRFGAPISYEQYF
>TRBV5-1|TRBD2|TRBJ2-7|NA
TGCGCCAGCAGCAGCGGGACTAGCGGCAACTACGAGCAGTACTTC
CASSSGTSGNYEQYF